This TCR beta chain comes out of a study of T cell responses to AZD1222 COVID-19 vaccine (dated by TCRdb to the early 2020s). Study-wide context: AZD1222 recipients with second doses at about 4 weeks or about 12 weeks were pooled, because spike-specific TCR depth and breadth did not differ between schedules. Enrollment into the trials was organized by age into subgroups of 18-55, 56-69 and 70-plus years, and those subgroups contained roughly 150, 30 and 60 TCR-sequenced participants, respectively. A total of 230 to 250 trial participants underwent TCR sequencing, of whom approximately 210 received two doses of AZD1222 and about 26 received two doses of the MenACWY control vaccine. General findings and caveats noted by the study authors: Reportedly, close to half of the unique spike-specific TCRs recognized epitopes lying outside the regions that are mutated in the B.1.351 and B.1.1.7 variants. Most participants were white British and females outnumbered males, and the authors suggested that clonal diversity may have been underestimated. The whole spike protein was spanned by vaccine-associated CD4 TCRs, and dominant responses were seen in regions 160-218 and 743-854. The 56-69-year group was small, and its depth increase did not reach significance, likely because of low power. Conclusions about previously exposed vaccinees are limited, since just five or six AZD1222 recipients were seropositive for SARS-CoV-2 at baseline. After two AZD1222 doses, both the breadth and the depth of spike-specific TCRs were significantly higher than at day 0 and than in MenACWY recipients. Because no samples from the day 14 peak response were available, repertoires could be characterized only after the peak T cell response.

What this sample's time point label stands for: baseline before first vaccination. The vaccinee samples were drawn from two UK trials, COV001 and COV002, one of which was a single-blind randomized controlled phase 2/3 trial testing AZD1222 (ChAdOx1 nCoV-19) in healthy adults. For TCRbeta chain sequencing, PBMC samples from trial participants were taken at day 0 and at day 28 after the second dose. Details on this clone: The clone's antigen remains unknown. Per-nucleotide qualities are absent, and no much larger clonotype sits a single base away.

The CDR3 regions of human TCRbeta chains were analyzed by immunosequencing. From the authors' description of their analysis: Repertoire TCRs were matched against a reference library of SARS-CoV-2-specific TCRs generated with the MIRA antigen-specificity platform. Breadth was defined as the fraction of unique TCRs that were SARS-CoV-2-associated. Depth was defined as the fraction of total T cells that were SARS-CoV-2-associated. Using the MIRA data, every spike-specific TCR was mapped to the spike region that the TCR reacted to and assigned to either a CD4 or a CD8 class. Log10-transformed breadth and depth values were compared by one-way ANOVA with Sidak's multiple comparisons tests. Here the immuneACCESS table is served through TCRdb, limited to in-frame sequences with V and J called. Missing clones are a known gap in these copies; in checked studies unresolved V genes cover under half, and the rest lacks a known reason. V, J and clone size were drawn from that table, and D and trimming were deduced from the DNA. The sample table lists approximately 130,000 clones, 70% to 90% of them with a count of one. The leading ten clones occupy almost 9.5% of the sample.

From the cysteine through the phenylalanine, the CDR3 covers 14 amino acids. Of the read, only the CDR3 DNA is kept; its 42 bases are in frame from base 1. Clipping removes 7 bases from V and 6 bases from J, with 10 as the unmatched junction base count. CDR1 and CDR2 are read off the germline V gene (reference sequence) as LNHDA and SQIVND. The sequenced sample was peripheral blood, obtained on day 0 of AZD1222 vaccination. The sequence was collected from an adult in good health. The rearranged segments are TRBV19 and TRBJ1-1; TRBD1 lines up with 8 middle nucleotides. The CDR3 here reads CASKNRGGIAEAFF. The bases are TGTGCCAGTAAAAACAGGGGGGGTATAGCTGAAGCTTTCTTT.